One sample yielded the 10 T cell receptor beta chains listed below, sequenced in a study of immune cell composition in non-small cell lung cancer. Some clones are missing from TCRdb's copy, which holds only in-frame ones; the method was immunoSEQ multiplex PCR. The sample contains about 6,800 clones, 70% to 90% of which appear only once. Normal lung was sampled as far from the tumour as possible, at least 3 cm. Sequencing was done on a sample of non-adjacent lung tissue. These receptors were collected from a human donor with non-small cell lung cancer.

This clone was found a few times. V and J are TRBV5-1 and TRBJ2-2; tentatively, D is TRBD1 (6 bases). The CDR3 runs to 14 residues. Trimming took 10 bases from V and 0 from J, leaving 13 bases between them. Germline CDR1 reads SGHRS; CDR2 reads YFSETQ. CDR3 in amino acids: CAGKDSANTGELFF. The DNA of the CDR3 is TGCGCCGGAAAGGACAGCGCGAACACCGGGGAGCTGTTTTTT. Drawing the rest from reference TRBV5-1 and TRBJ2-2, the complete variable domain is KAGVTQTPRYLIKTRGQQVTLSCSPISGHRSVSWYQQTPGQGLQFLFEYFSETQRNKGNFPGRFSGRQFSNSRSEMNVSTLELGDSALYLCAGKDSANTGELFFGEGSRLTVL.

The rearrangement links TRBV28 to TRBJ1-5; TRBD1 aligns across 7 bases. The CDR3 loop spans 17 amino acids. Germline-derived CDR1 and CDR2 are MDHEN and SYDVKM. Unmatched junction bases numbered 7, after V lost 1 base and J lost 1 base. In DNA form, the CDR3 reads TGTGCCAGCAGTTTATACAGGGGCCGAGGGAGCAATCAGCCCCAGCATTTT. This gives the protein CASSLYRGRGSNQPQHF.

This clone was detected only once. The CDR3 DNA sequence: TGTGCCAGCAGCTTAAAGTTCGACAACAGGGTGAGCAATCAGCCCCAGCATTTT. It translates to CASSLKFDNRVSNQPQHF. The genes are TRBV7-8 and TRBJ1-5, with D possibly being TRBD1 (6 bases). CDR3 size: 18 residues. Germline V CDR1 and CDR2: SGHVS, FQNEAQ. V dropped 2 bases and J dropped 1 base, with 18 bases sitting between them. Full variable domain (outside the CDR3, taken from reference TRBV7-8 and TRBJ1-5): GAGVSQSPRYKVAKRGQDVALRCDPISGHVSLFWYQQALGQGPEFLTYFQNEAQLDKSGLPSDRFFAERPEGSVSTLKIQRTQQEDSAVYLCASSLKFDNRVSNQPQHFGDGTRLSIL.

The rearrangement uses TRBV28 and TRBJ1-2; D not certain. CDR1 is MDHEN and CDR2 is SYDVKM in the germline V gene. Trimming left V 7 bases short and J 8 bases short, with 14 bases between. The CDR3 sequence is 12 residues long. CDR3 protein: CASTPRRPGYTF. The CDR3 coding sequence is TGTGCCAGCACTCCTCGACGACCGGGCTACACCTTC.

The chain links TRBV5-4 to TRBJ1-6; 8 bases are a match to TRBD1. CDR3 length: 15 amino acids. V lost 1 base, J lost 4 bases, and 1 base stayed unmatched. CDR1 and CDR2 (germline): SGHNT, YYREEE (reference sequence). CDR3 in amino acids: CASSLTGGYNSPLHF. CDR3 in DNA: TGTGCCAGCAGCTTGACAGGGGGGTATAATTCACCCCTCCACTTT.

There are a few counts of this clone. The chain employs TRBV5-8 and TRBJ1-6; 8 bases are a match to TRBD1. V lost 1 base and J lost 4; bases outside the gene matches: 1. Germline V gives CDR1 SGHTS, CDR2 YDEGEE. The CDR3 loop spans 15 amino acids. CDR3 in amino acids: CASSLTGGYNSPLHF. The CDR3 DNA reads TGTGCCAGCAGCTTGACAGGGGGGTATAATTCACCCCTCCACTTT.

The rearrangement uses TRBV30 and TRBJ1-3, with D uncertain. Trimming pared 4 bases from V and 4 bases from J, leaving 8 bases between. Per the germline V gene, CDR1 is GTSNPN and CDR2 is SVGIG (reference sequence). The CDR3 spans 12 residues. The CDR3 bases are TGTGCCTGGAAAGGGATCGGAAACACCATATATTTT. This codes for CAWKGIGNTIYF.

This clone was seen more than once but under ten times. This chain connects TRBV27 to TRBJ1-2; 10 nucleotides align to TRBD1. The CDR3 extends over 14 amino acids. V shed 6 bases and J 8 bases; nucleotides not matched to a gene: 9. The germline CDR1 and CDR2 sequences are MNHEY and SMNVEV (reference sequence). CDR3 sequence reads: CASRMGQGMGGYTF. Written as DNA, the CDR3 is TGTGCCAGCAGGATGGGACAGGGGATGGGAGGCTACACCTTC.

This clone was picked up a small number of times. The chain recombines TRBV14 with TRBJ1-1; D gene unclear. The CDR3 length is 14 residues. CDR1 SGHDN and CDR2 FVKESK come from the germline V gene. Deletions cut 4 bases from V and 0 bases from J, with 9 bases between. The CDR3 region is CASSRQVLNTEAFF. The CDR3 DNA follows: TGTGCCAGCAGCCGTCAGGTCCTGAACACTGAAGCTTTCTTT.

The chain links TRBV5-1 to TRBJ2-1; TRBD2 is a possible D gene (6 bases). Trimming pared 4 bases from V and 5 bases from J, leaving 13 bases between. This CDR3 has 14 residues. Germline V CDR1 and CDR2: SGHRS, YFSETQ. CDR3 loop: CASSLAGTHNEQFF. The CDR3 DNA sequence: TGCGCCAGCAGCCTGGCCGGGACTCACAATGAGCAGTTCTTC.